These T cell receptor beta chains were read from a single sample in a study of OX40 agonist ivuxolimab in advanced cancers. The assay was immunoSEQ multiplex PCR, and TCRdb's table has in-frame clones only and misses some. The data hold around 67,000 clones, with about 89% observed a single time. Sequenced here: CD4+ or CD8+ T cells sorted from blood, sampled in a trial of the OX40 agonist ivuxolimab. The receptors stem from an adult with an advanced solid tumor such as melanoma, head and neck, liver or kidney cancer. CDR3s include the opening cysteine and the closing phenylalanine or tryptophan. Fields, in order: clone size, J gene, D gene, V gene, CDR3 protein, CDR3 DNA. A D gene is named only where the DNA matches it firmly. Size tells how often a clone was seen (once, few, many) or the class of an expanded clone, and some rows leave it out.

-	TRBJ2-7	-	TRBV4-3	CASSQDRAEWDIQYF	TGCGCCAGCAGCCAAGACCGGGCAGAGTGGGATATACAGTACTTC
-	TRBJ2-5	TRBD1	TRBV11-2	CASSLVVQGAGETQYF	TGTGCCAGCAGCTTAGTTGTCCAGGGGGCTGGAGAGACCCAGTACTTC
-	TRBJ2-7	-	TRBV7-7	CASSSGLRVDEQYF	TGTGCCAGCAGCTCGGGACTGCGGGTCGACGAGCAGTACTTC
-	TRBJ1-1	-	TRBV5-8	CASSSLRGSQFRRTEAFF	TGTGCCAGCAGCTCCCTCCGGGGCAGCCAATTCCGGAGGACTGAAGCTTTCTTT
-	TRBJ2-7	TRBD2	TRBV9	CASSSSGGTSYEQYF	TGTGCCAGCAGCTCAAGCGGGGGGACTTCCTACGAGCAGTACTTC
-	TRBJ2-3	-	TRBV28	CASSLGIGTDTQYF	TGTGCCAGCAGTTTAGGCATAGGCACAGATACGCAGTATTTT
-	TRBJ1-3	-	TRBV5-8	CASSLGRNRGNTIYF	TGTGCCAGCAGCTTGGGACGGAACCGAGGAAACACCATATATTTT
-	TRBJ1-1	-	TRBV5-6	CASSFKYTEAFF	TGTGCCAGCAGCTTCAAGTACACTGAAGCTTTCTTT
-	TRBJ1-1	-	TRBV11-2	CASSFPGSGIEAFF	TGTGCCAGCAGCTTTCCGGGCAGCGGGATTGAAGCTTTCTTT
-	TRBJ1-1	-	TRBV28	CASSLPIAEAFF	TGTGCCAGCAGTTTACCTATAGCGGAAGCTTTCTTT
-	TRBJ1-4	-	TRBV6-6	CATSGQSSTNEKLFF	TGTGCCACCTCCGGACAGTCCTCCACTAATGAAAAACTGTTTTTT
-	TRBJ2-3	TRBD2	TRBV7-9	CASTPLAGGRDTQYF	TGTGCCAGCACCCCTCTAGCGGGGGGGCGTGATACGCAGTATTTT
-	TRBJ2-7	TRBD2	TRBV28	CASTREGTYEQYF	TGTGCCAGCACCAGGGAGGGGACCTACGAGCAGTACTTC
-	TRBJ2-2	-	TRBV6-6	CASRETGGRAGELFF	TGTGCCAGCAGAGAAACAGGGGGGAGGGCCGGGGAGCTGTTTTTT
-	TRBJ1-1	TRBD1	TRBV10-3	CAIGNRGDTEAFF	TGTGCCATAGGAAACAGGGGAGACACTGAAGCTTTCTTT
-	TRBJ2-7	-	TRBV9	CASRRAYEQYF	TGTGCCAGCAGGAGGGCCTACGAGCAGTACTTC
-	TRBJ2-2	-	TRBV28	CASRGGAGELFF	TGTGCCAGCCGGGGTGGGGCCGGGGAGCTGTTTTTT
-	TRBJ2-5	TRBD2	TRBV2	CASTNRLAGGTETQYF	TGTGCCAGCACAAACAGACTAGCGGGAGGTACGGAGACCCAGTACTTC
-	TRBJ1-5	-	TRBV2	CASRPGQLLNQPQHF	TGTGCCAGCAGGCCAGGACAGCTGCTGAATCAGCCCCAGCATTTT
-	TRBJ1-1	-	TRBV11-3	CASSSTDRTEAFF	TGTGCCAGCAGCTCCACGGACCGGACGGAAGCTTTCTTT
-	TRBJ2-3	TRBD1	TRBV5-1	CASRTGQVTDTQYF	TGCGCCAGCAGGACGGGACAGGTCACAGATACGCAGTATTTT
-	TRBJ1-2	-	TRBV6-5	CASSFQGDRGYTF	TGTGCCAGCAGTTTCCAGGGTGACCGTGGCTACACCTTC
-	TRBJ2-3	TRBD1	TRBV11-3	CASSPGTGADTQYF	TGTGCCAGCAGCCCCGGGACAGGGGCAGATACGCAGTATTTT
once	TRBJ1-1	-	TRBV11-3	CASSLLMDTEAFF	TGTGCCAGCAGCTTATTGATGGACACTGAAGCTTTCTTT
-	TRBJ1-1	TRBD1	TRBV23-1	CASRSQGARNTEAFF	TGCGCCAGCAGATCACAGGGGGCGCGGAACACTGAAGCTTTCTTT
-	TRBJ2-1	-	TRBV19	CASSPNREVEQFF	TGTGCCAGTAGCCCCAACAGGGAGGTTGAGCAGTTCTTC
-	TRBJ2-6	-	TRBV5-1	CASSLDSWLSGANVLTF	TGCGCCAGCAGCTTGGACAGTTGGCTTTCTGGGGCCAACGTCCTGACTTTC
-	TRBJ2-2	TRBD1	TRBV28	CASSSTGGKNTGELFF	TGTGCCAGCAGTTCGACAGGGGGAAAGAACACCGGGGAGCTGTTTTTT
-	TRBJ2-1	-	TRBV7-2	CASSPLVGRNEQFF	TGTGCCAGCAGCCCCCTGGTGGGGCGCAATGAGCAGTTCTTC
-	TRBJ2-7	TRBD1	TRBV28	CASTPPGTAVYEQYF	TGTGCCAGCACCCCCCCCGGGACAGCGGTTTACGAGCAGTACTTC
-	TRBJ2-7	-	TRBV6-5	CASRDFYEQYF	TGTGCCAGCAGGGATTTCTACGAGCAGTACTTC
-	TRBJ1-1	TRBD1	TRBV5-1	CASSWRQGAETEAFF	TGCGCCAGCAGCTGGAGACAGGGGGCAGAGACTGAAGCTTTCTTT
few	TRBJ2-7	TRBD1	TRBV7-8	CASSLGQGGEQYF	TGTGCCAGCAGCTTGGGACAGGGAGGCGAGCAGTACTTC
-	TRBJ2-5	TRBD1	TRBV6-5	CASGTGGGEGTQYF	TGTGCCAGCGGGACAGGGGGGGGCGAGGGGACCCAGTACTTC
-	TRBJ2-4	-	TRBV2	CASRRGLYIQYF	TGTGCCAGCAGGAGGGGCCTGTACATTCAGTACTTC
once	TRBJ2-3	-	TRBV19	CASSISPGGANTQYF	TGTGCCAGTAGTATCTCCCCTGGGGGGGCAAATACGCAGTATTTT
-	TRBJ2-6	-	TRBV7-8	CASSLKEFSSGANVLTF	TGTGCCAGCAGCTTAAAAGAGTTCTCCTCTGGGGCCAACGTCCTGACTTTC
once	TRBJ2-1	TRBD2	TRBV27	CASSFLAGVNNEQFF	TGTGCCAGCAGTTTTCTAGCGGGAGTCAACAATGAGCAGTTCTTC
-	TRBJ2-3	-	TRBV7-6	CASSLDGTDTQYF	TGTGCCAGCAGCTTAGATGGCACAGATACGCAGTATTTT
few	TRBJ1-2	-	TRBV7-8	CASSLGPIYGYTF	TGTGCCAGCAGCTTAGGGCCCATCTATGGCTACACCTTC
-	TRBJ1-1	-	TRBV5-1	CASSLSVGRGTEAFF	TGCGCCAGCAGCTTATCTGTCGGGAGGGGCACTGAAGCTTTCTTT